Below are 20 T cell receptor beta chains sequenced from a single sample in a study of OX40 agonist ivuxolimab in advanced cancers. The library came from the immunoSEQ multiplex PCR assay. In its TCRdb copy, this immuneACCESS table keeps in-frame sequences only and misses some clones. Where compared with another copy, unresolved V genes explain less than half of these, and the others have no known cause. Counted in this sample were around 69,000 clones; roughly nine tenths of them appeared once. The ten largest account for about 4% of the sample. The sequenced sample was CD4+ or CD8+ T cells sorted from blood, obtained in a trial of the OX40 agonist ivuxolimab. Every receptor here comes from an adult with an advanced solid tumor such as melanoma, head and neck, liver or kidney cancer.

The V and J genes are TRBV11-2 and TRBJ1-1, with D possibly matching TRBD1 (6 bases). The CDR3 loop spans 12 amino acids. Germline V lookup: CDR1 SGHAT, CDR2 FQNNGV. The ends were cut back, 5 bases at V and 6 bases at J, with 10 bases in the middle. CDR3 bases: TGTGCCAGCAGCCGCAGGGGCGCTGAAGCTTTCTTT. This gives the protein CASSRRGAEAFF.

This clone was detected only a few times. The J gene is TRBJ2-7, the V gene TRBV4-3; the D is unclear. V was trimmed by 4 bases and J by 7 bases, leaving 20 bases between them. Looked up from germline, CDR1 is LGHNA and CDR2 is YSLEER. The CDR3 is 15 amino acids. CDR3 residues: CASSPESDPRVEQYF. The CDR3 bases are TGCGCCAGCAGCCCGGAGTCGGATCCCCGGGTTGAGCAGTACTTC.

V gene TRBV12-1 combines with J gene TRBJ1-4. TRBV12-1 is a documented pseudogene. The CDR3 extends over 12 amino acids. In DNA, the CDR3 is TGTGCCAGCAGCTCGGTTTGGCGGTTTCTGTTTTTT. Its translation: CASSSVWRFLFF.

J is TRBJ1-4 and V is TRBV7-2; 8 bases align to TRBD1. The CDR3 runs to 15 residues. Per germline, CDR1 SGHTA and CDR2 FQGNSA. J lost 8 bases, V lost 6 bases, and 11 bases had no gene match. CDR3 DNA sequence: TGTGCCAGCAGTCGCGGACAGGGCGGTGGCGAAAAACTGTTTTTT. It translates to CASSRGQGGGEKLFF. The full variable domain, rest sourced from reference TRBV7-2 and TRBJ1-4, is GAGVSQSPSNKVTEKGKDVELRCDPISGHTALYWYRQSLGQGLEFLIYFQGNSAPDKSGLPSDRFSAERTGGSVSTLTIQRTQQEDSAVYLCASSRGQGGGEKLFFGSGTQLSVL.

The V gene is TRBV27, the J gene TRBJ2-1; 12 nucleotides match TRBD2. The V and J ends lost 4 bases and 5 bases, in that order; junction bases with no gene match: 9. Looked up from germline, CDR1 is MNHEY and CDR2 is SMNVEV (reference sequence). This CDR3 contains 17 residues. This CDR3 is CASSSLASGRAHNEQFF. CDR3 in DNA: TGTGCCAGCAGTTCCCTGGCTAGCGGGAGGGCCCACAATGAGCAGTTCTTC.

CDR3 amino acids: CASLRDRLTFYSYEQYF. As DNA, the CDR3 is TGTGCCAGCCTCCGGGACAGGCTCACCTTTTACTCCTACGAGCAGTACTTC. V gene TRBV9 combines with J gene TRBJ2-7; 8 bases fit TRBD1. The length of the CDR3 is 17 residues. The germline V gene encodes CDR1 SGDLS and CDR2 YYNGEE. Trimming removed 7 bases from V and 0 bases from J; junction bases left unmatched: 15. The whole variable domain, filled in from reference TRBV9 and TRBJ2-7, reads DSGVTQTPKHLITATGQRVTLRCSPRSGDLSVYWYQQSLDQGLQFLIQYYNGEERAKGNILERFSAQQFPDLHSELNLSSLELGDSALYFCASLRDRLTFYSYEQYFGPGTRLTVT.

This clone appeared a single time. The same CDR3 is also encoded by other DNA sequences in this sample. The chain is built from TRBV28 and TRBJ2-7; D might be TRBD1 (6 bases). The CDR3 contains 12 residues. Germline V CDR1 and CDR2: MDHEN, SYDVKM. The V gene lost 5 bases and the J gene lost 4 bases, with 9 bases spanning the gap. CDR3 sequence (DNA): TGTGCCAGCAGTCTACAGGGATACGAGCAGTACTTC. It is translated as CASSLQGYEQYF.

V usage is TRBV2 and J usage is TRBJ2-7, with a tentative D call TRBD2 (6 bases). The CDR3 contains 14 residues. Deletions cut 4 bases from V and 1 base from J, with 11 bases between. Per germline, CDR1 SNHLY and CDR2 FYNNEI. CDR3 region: CASSVDGGSYEQYF. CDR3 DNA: TGTGCCAGCAGTGTCGACGGGGGTTCCTACGAGCAGTACTTC.

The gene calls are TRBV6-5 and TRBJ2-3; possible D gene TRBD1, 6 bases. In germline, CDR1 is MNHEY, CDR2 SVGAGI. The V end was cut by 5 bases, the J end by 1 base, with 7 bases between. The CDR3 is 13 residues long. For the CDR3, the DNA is TGTGCCAGCAGTGCAGGGGGCACAGATACGCAGTATTTT. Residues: CASSAGGTDTQYF.

CDR3 sequence: CASSWQGYGTQFF. DNA of the CDR3: TGTGCCAGCAGCTGGCAGGGGTACGGGACGCAGTTCTTC. The chain is built from TRBV5-5 and TRBJ2-1, with a weak D call TRBD1 (6 bases). The CDR3 is 13 amino acids. V was shortened by 3 bases and J by 12 bases, with 16 bases between the two germline ends. Germline V gives CDR1 SGHKS, CDR2 YYEKEE (reference sequence).

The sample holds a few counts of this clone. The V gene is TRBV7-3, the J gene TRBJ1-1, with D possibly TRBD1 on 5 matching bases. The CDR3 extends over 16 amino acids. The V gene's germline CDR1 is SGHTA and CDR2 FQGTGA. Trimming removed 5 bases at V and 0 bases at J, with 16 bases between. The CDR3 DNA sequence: TGTGCCAGCAGCGTAAACGCTGACAGCATGAACACTGAAGCTTTCTTT. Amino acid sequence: CASSVNADSMNTEAFF.

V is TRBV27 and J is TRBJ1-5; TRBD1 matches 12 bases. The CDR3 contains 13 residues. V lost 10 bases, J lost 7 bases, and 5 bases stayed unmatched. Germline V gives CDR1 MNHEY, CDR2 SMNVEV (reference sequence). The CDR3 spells CATGTGGSQPQHF. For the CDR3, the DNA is TGTGCCACCGGGACAGGGGGCTCCCAGCCCCAGCATTTT.

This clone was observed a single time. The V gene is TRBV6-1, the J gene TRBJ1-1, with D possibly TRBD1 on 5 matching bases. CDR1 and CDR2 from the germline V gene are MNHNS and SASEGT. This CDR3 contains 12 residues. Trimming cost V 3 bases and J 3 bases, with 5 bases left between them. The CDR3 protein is CASSDRDTEAFF. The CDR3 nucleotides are TGTGCCAGCAGTGACAGGGACACTGAAGCTTTCTTT.

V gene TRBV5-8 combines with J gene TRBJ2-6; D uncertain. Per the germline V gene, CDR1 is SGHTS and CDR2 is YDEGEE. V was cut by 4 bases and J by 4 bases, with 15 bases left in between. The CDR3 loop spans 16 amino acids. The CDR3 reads CASSHGDLTGANVLTF. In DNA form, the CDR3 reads TGTGCCAGCAGCCACGGAGACTTAACCGGGGCCAACGTCCTGACTTTC.

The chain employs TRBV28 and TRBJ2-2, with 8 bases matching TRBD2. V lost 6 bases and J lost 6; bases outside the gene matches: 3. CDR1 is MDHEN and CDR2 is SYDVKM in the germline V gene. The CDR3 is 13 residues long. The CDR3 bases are TGTGCCAGCAGGCTGCGGGAGGCCGGGGAGCTGTTTTTT. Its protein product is CASRLREAGELFF.

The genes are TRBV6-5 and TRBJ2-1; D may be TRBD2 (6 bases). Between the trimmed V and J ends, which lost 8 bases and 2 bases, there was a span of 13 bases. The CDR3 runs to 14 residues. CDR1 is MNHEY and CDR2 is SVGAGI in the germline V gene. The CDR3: CASDRDSTYNEQFF. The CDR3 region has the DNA TGTGCCAGCGACCGGGACTCAACCTACAATGAGCAGTTCTTC.

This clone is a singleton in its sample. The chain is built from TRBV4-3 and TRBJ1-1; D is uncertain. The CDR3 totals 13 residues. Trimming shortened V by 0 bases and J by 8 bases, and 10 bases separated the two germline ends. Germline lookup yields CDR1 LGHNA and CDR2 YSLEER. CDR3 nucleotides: TGCGCCAGCAGCCAAGAGGTCCCTGGAGAAGCTTTCTTT. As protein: CASSQEVPGEAFF.

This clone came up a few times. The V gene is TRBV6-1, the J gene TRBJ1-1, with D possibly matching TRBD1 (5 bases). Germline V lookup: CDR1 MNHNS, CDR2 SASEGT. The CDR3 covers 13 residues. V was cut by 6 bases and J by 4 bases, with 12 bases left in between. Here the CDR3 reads CASRTGRSTEAFF. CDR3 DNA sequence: TGTGCCAGCAGGACGGGACGATCCACTGAAGCTTTCTTT.

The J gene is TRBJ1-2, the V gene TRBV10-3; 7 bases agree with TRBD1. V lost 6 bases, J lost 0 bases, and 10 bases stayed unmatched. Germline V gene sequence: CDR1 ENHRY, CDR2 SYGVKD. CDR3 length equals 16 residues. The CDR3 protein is CAIRRQGEEANYGYTF. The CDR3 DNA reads TGTGCCATCAGGAGACAGGGCGAGGAGGCTAACTATGGCTACACCTTC.

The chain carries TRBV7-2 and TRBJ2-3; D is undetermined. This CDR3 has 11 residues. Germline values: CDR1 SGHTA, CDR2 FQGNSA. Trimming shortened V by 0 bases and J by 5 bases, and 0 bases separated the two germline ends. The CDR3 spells CASSLADTQYF. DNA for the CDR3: TGTGCCAGCAGCTTAGCAGATACGCAGTATTTT.